This TCR beta chain was identified in a study of graft-versus-host responses after intestinal transplantation. Turning to the study itself: Multivisceral, liver-intestinal, or isolated intestinal transplants were performed in recipients.

The sample's time point: postoperative day 105 after intestinal transplantation (dayNNNN = postoperative day). CDR3 length: 17 amino acids. The germline V gene encodes CDR1 SGHDN and CDR2 FVKESK. Trimming removed 4 bases from V and 3 bases from J, with 22 bases in between. TCRdb keeps only in-frame clones here, not all; method: immunoSEQ multiplex PCR. The sample has 12,000 or so clones; roughly 92% are singletons. This chain joins TRBV14 and TRBJ2-7; tentatively, D is TRBD1 (6 bases). This receptor was taken from a human patient who received an intestinal transplant, so some T cells may come from the graft donor. The sample consisted of PBMCs, taken 105 days after intestinal transplantation. The CDR3 DNA is TGTGCCAGCAGCCCAAGAGACCCGGACAGCTTTATCTACGAGCAGTACTTC. Its protein is CASSPRDPDSFIYEQYF.